These 8 T cell receptor beta chains originate from one sample sequenced in a study of blood T cells in healthy people across ages. Sample-barcoded 5' priming and a J-beta primer mix drove a second PCR of roughly 6 to 12 cycles. From the 5' RACE reads, TCRdb called clonotypes with MiXCR, one entry per CDR3 protein. The data contain under 850,000 distinct CDR3 sequences, about 36% of them singletons. The specimen was blood. These receptors were taken from a man younger than 35 in good health.

Details on this clonotype: One junction end disagrees with the germline gene, perhaps due to a read error. J is TRBJ2-3 and V is TRBV7-9; 10 bases map to TRBD1. This CDR3 comprises 14 residues. Germline V lookup: CDR1 SEHNR, CDR2 FQNEAQ (reference sequence). CDR3 region: CASSRDRGTDTRYF. CDR3 DNA sequence: TGTGCCAGCAGCCGGGACAGGGGCACAGATACGCGGTATTTT.

This chain joins TRBV9 and TRBJ2-5; possible D gene TRBD2, 5 bases. CDR1 is SGDLS, CDR2 YYNGEE, per germline. The CDR3 runs to 13 residues. V lost 4 bases to trimming and J lost 11 bases, with 18 bases between them. The CDR3 is CASSYGGHGEQYF. The CDR3 nucleotides read TGTGCCAGCAGCTACGGCGGCCACGGGGAGCAGTACTTC. The full variable domain, with the rest looked up from reference TRBV9 and TRBJ2-5, is DSGVTQTPKHLITATGQRVTLRCSPRSGDLSVYWYQQSLDQGLQFLIQYYNGEERAKGNILERFSAQQFPDLHSELNLSSLELGDSALYFCASSYGGHGEQYFGPGTRLLVL.

V and J are TRBV24-1 and TRBJ1-2; the D gene is possibly TRBD1 (6 bases). Germline values: CDR1 KGHDR, CDR2 SFDVKD. V was cut by 3 bases and J by 0 bases, with 16 bases left in between. This CDR3 is 17 amino acids long. CDR3 DNA sequence: TGTGCCACCAGTGATGGGGGCCGGATCGGAGCTAACTATGGCTACACCTTC. This encodes CATSDGGRIGANYGYTF.

The V gene is TRBV6-6, the J gene TRBJ2-1, with 12 bases identical to TRBD2. The CDR3 is made up of 16 amino acids. V dropped 7 bases and J dropped 6; count of bases not matched to a gene: 10. Germline lookup yields CDR1 MNHNY and CDR2 SVGAGI (reference sequence). CDR3 sequence (DNA): TGTGCCAGCACCAAGGCGGGACTAGCGGGTTCCAATGAGCAGTTCTTC. Encoded protein: CASTKAGLAGSNEQFF.

This clonotype has just a few counts. The chain is built from TRBV3-1 and TRBJ2-7; no clear D. The germline gives CDR1 LGHDT, CDR2 YNNKEL (reference sequence). With 0 bases removed from V and 2 bases from J, the gap between germline ends came to 5 bases. The CDR3 extends over 13 amino acids. DNA of the CDR3: TGTGCCAGCAGCCAAGATTATGCCTACGAGCAGTACTTC. Translating gives CASSQDYAYEQYF.

The V and J genes are TRBV20-1 and TRBJ1-1; D uncertain. Germline loops: CDR1 DFQATT, CDR2 SNEGSKA (reference sequence). V lost 6 bases and J 1 base, leaving 24 bases between the germline ends. The CDR3 sequence is 17 residues long. CDR3 DNA: TGCAGTGCCAAAGACCACGGTTCCCCTGGCGGGAACACTGAAGCTTTCTTT. Translated: CSAKDHGSPGGNTEAFF.

V gene TRBV20-1 combines with J gene TRBJ2-7, with 8 bases matching TRBD2. The junction had 5 bases not matched to a gene; V was cut back by 3 bases and J by 1 base. The CDR3 has 14 amino acids. Germline CDR1 and CDR2: DFQATT and SNEGSKA (reference sequence). CDR3 nucleotides: TGCAGTGCTAGCAAGCGGGGGACATCCTACGAGCAGTACTTC. Translating it yields CSASKRGTSYEQYF.

The CDR3 DNA is TGCGCCAGCAGCCAAGATGAAGGAAGCACCGGGGAGCTGTTTTTT. It encodes CASSQDEGSTGELFF. This chain connects TRBV4-3 to TRBJ2-2; D ambiguous. Germline assignment: CDR1 LGHNA and CDR2 YSLEER. V was trimmed by 0 bases and J by 4 bases, leaving 9 bases between them. This CDR3 is built from 15 residues.